Each of the 31 T cell receptor beta chains below was sequenced from the same sample in a study of Ad26.COV2.S vaccination and SARS-CoV-2 variants. Treatment reported: around 19 received Ad26.COV2.S at low or high dose, single or two shots; 5 received placebo; per-sample allocation not given. Sample collection was performed on day 63 after the first vaccine or placebo injection. The repertoire was sequenced with immunoSEQ multiplex PCR; TCRdb's copy has only in-frame clones and lacks some. The data show approximately 500,000 clones, 87% seen once. Sequenced material: peripheral blood, taken in a trial of Ad26.COV2.S vaccine versus placebo. The receptors here all came from a person aged 18-65 years who received the Ad26.COV2.S COVID-19 vaccine or a placebo.

V usage is TRBV19 and J usage is TRBJ2-2, with 14 bases lining up with TRBD2. The length of the CDR3 is 17 residues. V was pared by 7 bases and J by 2 bases, with 6 bases of the junction left unmatched. Germline CDR1 LNHDA, CDR2 SQIVND (reference sequence). The CDR3 is CASKGLAGDFNTGELFF. CDR3 nucleotide sequence: TGTGCCAGTAAGGGACTAGCGGGAGACTTTAACACCGGGGAGCTGTTTTTT. The full variable domain, its missing parts supplied by reference TRBV19 and TRBJ2-2, is DGGITQSPKYLFRKEGQNVTLSCEQNLNHDAMYWYRQDPGQGLRLIYYSQIVNDFQKGDIAEGYSVSREKKESFPLTVTSAQKNPTAFYLCASKGLAGDFNTGELFFGEGSRLTVL.

V and J are TRBV7-9 and TRBJ1-6; D not resolved. Looked up from germline, CDR1 is SEHNR and CDR2 is FQNEAQ (reference sequence). Trimming took 5 bases from V and 9 from J, leaving 14 bases between them. This CDR3 contains 14 residues. CDR3 DNA: TGTGCCAGCAGCCAAACAAACATCGTTTCACCCCTCCACTTT. Its translation: CASSQTNIVSPLHF.

This chain joins TRBV4-3 and TRBJ2-7; D not certain. With 1 base removed from V and 2 bases from J, the gap between germline ends came to 6 bases. The CDR3 has 13 amino acids. CDR1 is LGHNA, CDR2 YSLEER, per germline. CDR3 loop: CASSQAPTYEQYF. CDR3 nucleotide sequence: TGCGCCAGCAGCCAAGCTCCTACCTACGAGCAGTACTTC.

This chain links TRBV19 with TRBJ2-1; 8 bases align to TRBD1. After removal of 4 bases from V and 7 bases from J, the junction contained 12 bases not matched to a gene. The germline CDR1 and CDR2 sequences are LNHDA and SQIVND (reference sequence). The CDR3 runs 16 residues. CDR3 bases: TGTGCCAGTAGTAACCCCCGGGACAGGCCAGGGAATGAGCAGTTCTTC. Amino acid sequence: CASSNPRDRPGNEQFF.

This chain uses TRBV5-1 with TRBJ2-3; 7 nucleotides agree with TRBD2. Trimming at V came to 0 bases and at J to 3 bases, leaving 4 bases not matched to a gene. The CDR3 is 15 amino acids. The germline CDR1 and CDR2 sequences are SGHRS and YFSETQ. The DNA of the CDR3 is TGCGCCAGCAGCTTGGAGGGCGGGAGAACAGATACGCAGTATTTT. Amino acids: CASSLEGGRTDTQYF.

V and J are TRBV19 and TRBJ1-6, with a weak D call TRBD1 (5 bases). Between the trimmed V and J ends, which lost 3 bases and 10 bases, there was a span of 19 bases. Germline V lookup: CDR1 LNHDA, CDR2 SQIVND (reference sequence). There are 16 residues in the CDR3. CDR3 in amino acids: CASSIRVRTSTSPLHF. CDR3 DNA: TGTGCCAGTAGTATTCGAGTAAGGACATCCACCTCACCCCTCCACTTT.

The chain has TRBV18 and TRBJ2-1; D may match TRBD1 or TRBD2 (5 bases each). The CDR3 extends over 11 amino acids. V lost 2 bases, J lost 10 bases, and 6 bases lay in between. Germline V lookup: CDR1 KGHSH, CDR2 LQKENI. The CDR3 reads CASSPGGEQFF. In DNA form, the CDR3 reads TGTGCCAGCTCACCAGGGGGAGAGCAGTTCTTC.

V gene TRBV29-1 combines with J gene TRBJ1-1, with D tentatively TRBD1 (5 bases). Germline CDR1 reads SQVTM; CDR2 reads ANQGSEA. The CDR3 is 12 amino acids. V lost 6 bases and J 0 bases, leaving 8 bases between the germline ends. CDR3 loop: CSVRDLNTEAFF. CDR3 nucleotides: TGCAGCGTAAGGGACTTGAACACTGAAGCTTTCTTT.

CDR3 region: CASSPGRRQPQHF. The CDR3 coding sequence is TGTGCCAGCAGCCCGGGCCGGAGGCAGCCCCAGCATTTT. The rearrangement uses TRBV6-5 and TRBJ1-5; D not certain. Germline values: CDR1 MNHEY, CDR2 SVGAGI. The V end was cut by 6 bases, the J end by 7 bases, with 13 bases between. This CDR3 has 13 residues.

This chain connects TRBV7-2 to TRBJ1-4, with D unresolved. CDR1 is SGHTA and CDR2 is FQGNSA in the germline V gene. With 2 bases removed from V and 5 bases from J, the gap between germline ends came to 6 bases. The CDR3 has 13 amino acids. CDR3 sequence (DNA): TGTGCCAGCAGCTTAATCAGGAATGAAAAACTGTTTTTT. Translated, it gives CASSLIRNEKLFF.

The rearrangement uses TRBV19 and TRBJ1-3; TRBD1 agrees at 10 bases. From germline, CDR1 is LNHDA and CDR2 SQIVND (reference sequence). The CDR3 covers 16 residues. The ends lost 5 bases at V and 8 bases at J; junction bases unmatched: 12. The CDR3 DNA reads TGTGCCAGTAGTCGCCTCGGACAGGGGGTCGTAGACACCATATATTTT. This codes for CASSRLGQGVVDTIYF.

The gene calls are TRBV19 and TRBJ1-1; D remains ambiguous. This CDR3 spans 13 amino acids. Trimming took 3 bases from V and 1 from J, leaving 6 bases between them. Looked up from germline, CDR1 is LNHDA and CDR2 is SQIVND (reference sequence). CDR3 in amino acids: CASSIPENTEAFF. The CDR3 coding sequence is TGTGCCAGTAGTATCCCAGAGAACACTGAAGCTTTCTTT.

CDR3 residues: CASSPDRGGGAQYF. As DNA, the CDR3 is TGTGCCAGCAGCCCCGACAGGGGAGGTGGTGCCCAGTACTTC. The rearrangement uses TRBV11-2 and TRBJ2-5; 8 positions agree with TRBD1. This CDR3 contains 14 residues. The V gene's germline CDR1 is SGHAT and CDR2 FQNNGV. With 5 bases clipped from V and 9 bases from J, the junction kept 11 bases outside the gene matches.

The V call is TRBV11-2, the J call TRBJ2-7, with 9 nucleotides matching TRBD1. CDR3 size: 15 residues. CDR1 SGHAT and CDR2 FQNNGV come from the germline V gene. Trimming cost V 5 bases and J 6 bases; bases outside gene matches: 11. The CDR3 here is CASSLRPGTGSEQYF. DNA of the CDR3: TGTGCCAGCAGCCTCCGTCCCGGGACAGGGTCCGAGCAGTACTTC.

The rearrangement uses TRBV4-2 and TRBJ1-5; no clear D. The CDR3 sequence is 16 residues long. V dropped 2 bases and J dropped 5 bases, with 16 bases sitting between them. The germline CDR1 and CDR2 sequences are LGHNA and YNFKEQ. Here the CDR3 reads CASSQFGEQTYQPQHF. In DNA, the CDR3 is TGTGCCAGCAGCCAATTTGGGGAACAGACTTATCAGCCCCAGCATTTT.

The chain couples TRBV7-8 to TRBJ2-6; TRBD2 might be the D (5 bases). CDR3 length equals 15 residues. Trimming removed 8 bases at V and 0 bases at J, with 11 bases between. From germline, CDR1 is SGHVS and CDR2 FQNEAQ. CDR3 loop: CASEGPASGANVLTF. The CDR3 bases are TGTGCCAGCGAGGGCCCAGCCTCTGGGGCCAACGTCCTGACTTTC.

CDR3 nucleotides: TGTGCCAGCAGCTACAGGTCCCTGAACACTGAAGCTTTCTTT. As protein: CASSYRSLNTEAFF. The gene calls are TRBV7-2 and TRBJ1-1, with D maybe TRBD1 (5 bases). CDR1 is SGHTA and CDR2 is FQGNSA in the germline V gene. There are 14 residues in the CDR3. V shed 4 bases and J shed 0 bases, with 9 bases lying between them.

J is TRBJ2-5 and V is TRBV5-4; 7 bases line up with TRBD2. This CDR3 region has 16 residues. The V gene's germline CDR1 is SGHNT and CDR2 YYREEE (reference sequence). The ends lost 3 bases at V and 5 bases at J; junction bases unmatched: 13. The CDR3 DNA follows: TGTGCCAGCAGCTCCAACCGGGGGACTACGGGGGAGACCCAGTACTTC. This encodes CASSSNRGTTGETQYF.

The chain is built from TRBV23-1 and TRBJ2-2, with D hard to call. TRBV23-1 is flagged as an ORF with uncertain function. V lost 7 bases and J lost 3, with 6 bases in between. The CDR3 length is 12 residues. CDR3 loop: CASTLDTGELFF. In DNA, the CDR3 is TGCGCCAGCACTCTGGACACCGGGGAGCTGTTTTTT.

The chain links TRBV6-6 to TRBJ2-7; perhaps TRBD2 as D (5 bases). Trimming took 8 bases from V and 0 from J, leaving 11 bases between them. CDR3 length: 13 residues. Germline CDR1 is MNHNY and CDR2 is SVGAGI (reference sequence). CDR3 region: CASRGSSSYEQYF. The CDR3 DNA is TGTGCCAGCCGGGGTTCCAGCTCCTACGAGCAGTACTTC.

The chain employs TRBV7-9 and TRBJ2-2; D is possibly TRBD1 or TRBD2 (5 bases each). Deletions cut 0 bases from V and 4 bases from J, with 12 bases between. The germline gives CDR1 SEHNR, CDR2 FQNEAQ (reference sequence). The CDR3 spans 16 residues. The CDR3 bases are TGTGCCAGCAGCTTAGCGCTGGGGACCTTCACCGGGGAGCTGTTTTTT. This encodes CASSLALGTFTGELFF. Complete variable domain (other parts from reference TRBV7-9 and TRBJ2-2): DTGVSQNPRHKITKRGQNVTFRCDPISEHNRLYWYRQTLGQGPEFLTYFQNEAQLEKSRLLSDRFSAERPKGSFSTLEIQRTEQGDSAMYLCASSLALGTFTGELFFGEGSRLTVL.

The chain couples TRBV6-5 to TRBJ1-2; possible D gene TRBD1, 5 bases. There are 13 residues in the CDR3. Trimming cost V 0 bases and J 9 bases, with 11 bases left between them. Germline V gene lookup returns CDR1 MNHEY and CDR2 SVGAGI. CDR3 loop: CASSYSGGRSYTF. The CDR3 bases are TGTGCCAGCAGTTACTCGGGGGGGAGGAGCTACACCTTC.

The chain couples TRBV5-6 to TRBJ1-1; no clear D. V was pared by 2 bases and J by 1 base, with 6 bases between. CDR1 is SGHDT and CDR2 is YYEEEE in the germline V gene. The length of the CDR3 is 13 residues. For the CDR3, the DNA is TGTGCCAGCAGCTTCCCAGCGAACACTGAAGCTTTCTTT. Its protein product is CASSFPANTEAFF.

The V and J genes are TRBV10-3 and TRBJ2-7; D is possibly TRBD1 (6 bases). The CDR3 runs 13 residues. CDR1 ENHRY and CDR2 SYGVKD come from the germline V gene. The V and J ends lost 6 bases and 2 bases respectively, with 11 bases between them. The chain's CDR3 is CAISKGQTYEQYF. The CDR3 coding sequence is TGTGCCATCAGCAAGGGACAAACCTACGAGCAGTACTTC.

The chain joins TRBV12-3 or TRBV12-4 to TRBJ1-1, with D perhaps matching TRBD1 (5 bases). The CDR3 spans 13 residues. Trimming cost V 2 bases and J 4 bases, with 8 bases left between them. CDR3 protein: CASSLLGATEAFF. Written as DNA, the CDR3 is TGTGCCAGCAGTTTATTAGGGGCCACTGAAGCTTTCTTT.

The chain links TRBV20-1 to TRBJ2-5; D not certain. The V end was cut by 6 bases, the J end by 5 bases, with 10 bases between. This CDR3 is 11 amino acids long. Germline lookup yields CDR1 DFQATT and CDR2 SNEGSKA (reference sequence). Here the CDR3 reads CSAPRTETQYF. As DNA, the CDR3 is TGCAGTGCCCCTCGGACGGAGACCCAGTACTTC.

This chain links TRBV4-3 with TRBJ2-7, with a possible D match to TRBD2 (6 bases). The V and J ends lost 4 bases and 6 bases respectively, with 22 bases between them. This CDR3 comprises 16 residues. Germline lookup yields CDR1 LGHNA and CDR2 YSLEER. In nucleotides, the CDR3 is TGCGCCAGCAGCCTCCGTCAGCGACTAGTCGGCTCCGAGCAGTACTTC. Translation gives CASSLRQRLVGSEQYF.

This clone was detected only once. The chain carries TRBV29-1 and TRBJ1-1; TRBD1 aligns across 9 bases. There are 11 residues in the CDR3. Trimming at V came to 7 bases and at J to 7 bases, leaving 4 bases not matched to a gene. Per the germline V gene, CDR1 is SQVTM and CDR2 is ANQGSEA. Written as DNA, the CDR3 is TGCAGCGCTGGGACAGGGCTTGAAGCTTTCTTT. Its protein product is CSAGTGLEAFF.

The CDR3 is CASTSGDNEQFF. CDR3 in DNA: TGTGCCAGCACCTCCGGGGACAATGAGCAGTTCTTC. The chain joins TRBV5-6 to TRBJ2-1, with a tentative D call TRBD2 (5 bases). CDR1 and CDR2 (germline): SGHDT, YYEEEE. Trimming took 6 bases from V and 5 from J, leaving 9 bases between them. CDR3 length: 12 residues.

This chain uses TRBV5-1 with TRBJ1-6; D gene unclear. This CDR3 has 13 amino acids. Trimming left V 0 bases short and J 8 bases short, with 6 bases between. Germline V gene lookup returns CDR1 SGHRS and CDR2 YFSETQ. This CDR3 is CASSLGRDSPLHF. The DNA of the CDR3 is TGCGCCAGCAGCTTGGGTCGGGATTCACCCCTCCACTTT.

This chain joins TRBV9 and TRBJ2-1, with D possibly TRBD1 on 5 matching bases. The V gene's germline CDR1 is SGDLS and CDR2 YYNGEE. This CDR3 contains 12 residues. Deletions cut 0 bases from V and 9 bases from J, with 7 bases between. CDR3 protein: CASSVEGLEQFF. Written as DNA, the CDR3 is TGTGCCAGCAGCGTAGAGGGGCTTGAGCAGTTCTTC.